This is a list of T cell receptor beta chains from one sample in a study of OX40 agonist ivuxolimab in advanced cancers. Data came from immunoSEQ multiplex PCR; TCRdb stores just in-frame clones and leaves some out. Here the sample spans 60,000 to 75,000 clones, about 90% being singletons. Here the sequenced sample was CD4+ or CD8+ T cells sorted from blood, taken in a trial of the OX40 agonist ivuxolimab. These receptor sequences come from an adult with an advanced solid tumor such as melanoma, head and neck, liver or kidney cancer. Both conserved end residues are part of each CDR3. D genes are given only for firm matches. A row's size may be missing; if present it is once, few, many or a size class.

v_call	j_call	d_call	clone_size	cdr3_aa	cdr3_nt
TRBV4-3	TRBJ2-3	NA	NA	CASSQDLGRSQYF	TGCGCCAGCAGCCAAGATTTGGGGCGATCGCAGTATTTT
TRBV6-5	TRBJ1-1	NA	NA	CASSYSTGTEAFF	TGTGCCAGCAGTTACTCGACTGGGACTGAAGCTTTCTTT
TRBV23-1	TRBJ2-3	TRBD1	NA	CASSQLTPEDRVKDTQYF	TGCGCCAGCAGTCAACTGACCCCGGAGGACAGGGTTAAAGATACGCAGTATTTT
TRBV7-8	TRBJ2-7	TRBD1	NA	CASSLGQGVTYEQYF	TGTGCCAGCAGCTTAGGACAGGGGGTAACCTACGAGCAGTACTTC
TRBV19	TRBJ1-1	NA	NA	CATQGRQKEAFF	TGTGCCACCCAAGGACGACAAAAGGAAGCTTTCTTT
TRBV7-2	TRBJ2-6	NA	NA	CASSAQGNAGANVLTF	TGTGCCAGCAGCGCTCAGGGGAACGCTGGGGCCAACGTCCTGACTTTC
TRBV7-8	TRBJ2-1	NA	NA	CASSLEGRYNEQFF	TGTGCCAGCAGCTTAGAGGGACGCTACAATGAGCAGTTCTTC
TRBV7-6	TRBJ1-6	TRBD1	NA	CASSSGQGYNSPLHF	TGTGCCAGCAGCTCGGGACAGGGCTATAATTCACCCCTCCACTTT
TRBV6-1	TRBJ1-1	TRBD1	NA	CASSEATGGSTEAFF	TGTGCCAGCAGTGAAGCAACAGGGGGGTCGACTGAAGCTTTCTTT
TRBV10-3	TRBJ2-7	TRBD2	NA	CAISDTAGGAYEQYF	TGTGCCATCAGTGACACAGCGGGGGGGGCCTACGAGCAGTACTTC
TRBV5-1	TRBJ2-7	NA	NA	CASSLSSYEQYF	TGCGCCAGCAGCTTAAGCTCCTACGAGCAGTACTTC
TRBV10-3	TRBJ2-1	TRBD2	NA	CAISEKGGRVYNEQFF	TGTGCCATCAGTGAGAAGGGCGGGAGGGTATACAATGAGCAGTTCTTC
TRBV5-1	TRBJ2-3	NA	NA	CASSAYGRGATDTQYF	TGCGCCAGCAGCGCCTACGGACGGGGGGCGACAGATACGCAGTATTTT
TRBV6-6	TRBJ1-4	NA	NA	CASSRTPSVTNEKLFF	TGTGCCAGCAGCCGCACCCCCTCCGTCACTAATGAAAAACTGTTTTTT
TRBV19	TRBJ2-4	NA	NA	CATQGQGLAKNIQYF	TGTGCCACCCAGGGCCAGGGACTAGCCAAAAACATTCAGTACTTC
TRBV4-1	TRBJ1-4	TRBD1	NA	CASSQDADRVWATNEKLFF	TGCGCCAGCAGCCAAGATGCGGACAGGGTGTGGGCAACTAATGAAAAACTGTTTTTT
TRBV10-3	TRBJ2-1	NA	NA	CAISDTVDEQFF	TGTGCCATCAGTGACACAGTAGATGAGCAGTTCTTC
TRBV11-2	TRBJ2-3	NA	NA	CASSLIGGNAVWSDTQYF	TGTGCCAGCAGCTTAATCGGCGGGAACGCGGTTTGGTCAGATACGCAGTATTTT
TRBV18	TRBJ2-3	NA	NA	CASSPESGVDTQYF	TGTGCCAGCTCACCAGAATCAGGGGTAGATACGCAGTATTTT
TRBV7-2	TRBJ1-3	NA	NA	CASSWGGNTIYF	TGTGCCAGCAGCTGGGGGGGAAACACCATATATTTT
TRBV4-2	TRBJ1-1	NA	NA	CASSQDPRVGTEAFF	TGTGCCAGCAGCCAAGATCCCAGGGTAGGGACTGAAGCTTTCTTT
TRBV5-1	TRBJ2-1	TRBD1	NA	CASSFGTGTNEQFF	TGCGCCAGCAGCTTCGGGACAGGGACCAATGAGCAGTTCTTC
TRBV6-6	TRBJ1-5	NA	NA	CASGGHSNQPQHF	TGTGCCAGCGGAGGGCATAGCAATCAGCCCCAGCATTTT
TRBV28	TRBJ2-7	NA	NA	CASSSPAAPYEQYF	TGTGCCAGCAGTTCCCCTGCTGCGCCCTACGAGCAGTACTTC
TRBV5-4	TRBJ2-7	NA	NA	CASSFRSKQYF	TGTGCCAGCAGCTTCAGGTCCAAGCAGTACTTC
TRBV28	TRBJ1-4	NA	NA	CASSLGTATNEKLFF	TGTGCCAGCAGTTTGGGGACTGCAACTAATGAAAAACTGTTTTTT
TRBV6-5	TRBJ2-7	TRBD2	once	CASAGGSSYEQYF	TGTGCCAGCGCGGGGGGGAGCTCCTACGAGCAGTACTTC
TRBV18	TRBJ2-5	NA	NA	CASSPLAEQETQYF	TGTGCCAGCTCACCCCTGGCAGAACAAGAGACCCAGTACTTC
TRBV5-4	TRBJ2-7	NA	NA	CASSRSWTTNYEQYF	TGTGCCAGCAGCCGGAGCTGGACAACAAACTACGAGCAGTACTTC